These T cell receptor beta chains were read from a single sample in a study of OX40 agonist ivuxolimab in advanced cancers. Profiled with immunoSEQ multiplex PCR; TCRdb holds only in-frame clones, not every one. Among roughly 74,000 clones listed, 94% were seen once. The material was CD4+ or CD8+ T cells sorted from blood, obtained in a trial of the OX40 agonist ivuxolimab. These receptors all stem from an adult with an advanced solid tumor such as melanoma, head and neck, liver or kidney cancer. The CDR3 runs from the conserved cysteine through the conserved F or W. The D gene is left open where the match is weak. Clone size is shown for a subset of rows, as once, few, many or a class of expanded clone.

clone size	V gene	J gene	D gene	CDR3 protein	CDR3 DNA
.	TRBV5-5	TRBJ1-5	TRBD1	CASSSYRQGGQPQHF	TGTGCCAGCAGCTCGTACCGACAGGGCGGACAGCCCCAGCATTTT
.	TRBV7-2	TRBJ2-7	TRBD1	CASSVVDDPGQGYEQYF	TGTGCCAGCAGCGTAGTAGACGACCCGGGACAGGGATATGAGCAGTACTTC
.	TRBV28	TRBJ1-2	.	CASSSIGGYGYTF	TGTGCCAGCAGTTCCATCGGGGGCTATGGCTACACCTTC
.	TRBV6-1	TRBJ2-7	.	CASSEGGDEQYF	TGTGCCAGCAGTGAAGGGGGGGATGAGCAGTACTTC
.	TRBV2	TRBJ2-2	TRBD1	CASFKERGPGELFF	TGTGCCAGCTTTAAGGAAAGGGGGCCCGGGGAGCTGTTTTTT
.	TRBV4-1	TRBJ2-5	.	CASRDGETQYF	TGCGCCAGCAGGGACGGTGAGACCCAGTACTTC
.	TRBV7-2	TRBJ2-7	.	CASSLGVGPAYEQYF	TGTGCCAGCAGCTTAGGGGTGGGGCCTGCCTACGAGCAGTACTTC
.	TRBV7-2	TRBJ2-5	.	CASSLGTAGGETQYF	TGTGCCAGCAGCTTAGGGACCGCGGGTGGGGAGACCCAGTACTTC
once	TRBV9	TRBJ2-7	TRBD2	CASSAGLAGLSYEQYF	TGTGCCAGCAGCGCGGGACTAGCGGGACTCTCCTACGAGCAGTACTTC
.	TRBV6-1	TRBJ1-2	.	CASRLPRNGVYGYTF	TGTGCCAGCAGACTCCCCCGGAACGGTGTGTATGGCTACACCTTC
.	TRBV4-2	TRBJ2-3	TRBD2	CASSQGLATDTQYF	TGTGCCAGCAGCCAAGGACTAGCTACAGATACGCAGTATTTT
once	TRBV9	TRBJ2-7	.	CASSVGVRDFGEQYF	TGTGCCAGCAGCGTAGGCGTCAGGGATTTTGGGGAGCAGTACTTC
.	TRBV6-1	TRBJ2-7	TRBD1	CASSETGGPYEQYF	TGTGCCAGCAGTGAGACAGGGGGCCCCTACGAGCAGTACTTC
.	TRBV9	TRBJ2-7	.	CASSVGFGRTYEQYF	TGTGCCAGCAGCGTAGGATTCGGGCGGACCTACGAGCAGTACTTC
.	TRBV7-3	TRBJ2-6	TRBD2	CASSPRGGLISGANVLTF	TGTGCCAGCAGCCCCCGGGGAGGGCTTATATCTGGGGCCAACGTCCTGACTTTC
.	TRBV19	TRBJ1-1	.	CASSWSQQNTEAFF	TGTGCCAGTAGTTGGTCCCAGCAAAACACCGAAGCTTTCTTT
once	TRBV20-1	TRBJ2-3	.	CSAIADTQYF	TGCAGTGCTATTGCAGATACGCAGTATTTT
.	TRBV27	TRBJ2-2	.	CASSPSSPGELFF	TGTGCCAGCAGTCCCTCTTCCCCCGGGGAGCTGTTTTTT
.	TRBV4-2	TRBJ2-7	.	CASSHPGQYEQYF	TGTGCCAGCAGCCACCCCGGACAGTACGAGCAGTACTTC
few	TRBV7-6	TRBJ1-1	.	CASSLEVGGEAFF	TGTGCCAGCAGCTTAGAGGTAGGCGGTGAAGCTTTCTTT
.	TRBV7-8	TRBJ2-3	.	CASSPSWADTQYF	TGTGCCAGCAGCCCTTCTTGGGCCGATACGCAGTATTTT
.	TRBV9	TRBJ1-1	.	CASSPPLMNTEAFF	TGTGCCAGCAGCCCACCCTTGATGAACACTGAAGCTTTCTTT
.	TRBV28	TRBJ2-5	.	CASSPGGMALQETQYF	TGTGCCAGCAGTCCCGGTGGTATGGCCCTACAAGAGACCCAGTACTTC
.	TRBV6-5	TRBJ2-5	.	CASSRRGGAETQYF	TGTGCCAGCAGCCGACGTGGGGGAGCTGAGACCCAGTACTTC
.	TRBV28	TRBJ2-1	.	CASSLGTSGEQFF	TGTGCCAGCTCTCTGGGGACCTCCGGTGAGCAGTTCTTC
.	TRBV19	TRBJ2-1	.	CASSLGANEQFF	TGTGCCAGTAGCCTTGGGGCCAATGAGCAGTTCTTC
.	TRBV27	TRBJ2-1	.	CASSSFQDNEQFF	TGTGCCAGCAGTTCCTTTCAGGACAATGAGCAGTTCTTC
.	TRBV29-1	TRBJ2-3	.	CSVKTIERADTQYF	TGCAGCGTCAAGACCATAGAGAGGGCAGATACGCAGTATTTT
.	TRBV9	TRBJ2-1	TRBD2	CASSARLAGELYNEQFF	TGTGCCAGCAGCGCACGACTAGCGGGAGAATTGTACAATGAGCAGTTCTTC
.	TRBV2	TRBJ2-7	.	CASNGADITYEQYF	TGTGCCAGCAACGGAGCAGATATAACCTACGAGCAGTACTTC
.	TRBV19	TRBJ2-7	.	CASSMTTRALEQYF	TGTGCCAGTAGTATGACTACACGGGCCCTGGAGCAGTACTTC
.	TRBV6-5	TRBJ1-4	TRBD1	CASSRDSYNEKLFF	TGTGCCAGCAGTCGGGACAGCTATAATGAAAAACTGTTTTTT
.	TRBV13	TRBJ1-1	TRBD1	CASSLGPKTGRNTEAFF	TGTGCCAGCAGCTTAGGCCCGAAGACAGGGAGGAACACTGAAGCTTTCTTT
.	TRBV28	TRBJ2-7	.	CASSSDRSNDEQYF	TGTGCCAGCAGTTCTGACAGGTCTAATGACGAGCAGTACTTC
.	TRBV5-1	TRBJ1-6	.	CASSLGGLSSYNSPLHF	TGCGCCAGCAGCTTGGGGGGACTGAGCTCCTATAATTCACCCCTCCACTTT
.	TRBV27	TRBJ2-7	.	CASSGLGFYYEQYF	TGTGCCAGCAGTGGCCTCGGGTTTTACTACGAGCAGTACTTC
.	TRBV4-1	TRBJ2-7	TRBD2	CASSPIYGGSSYEQYF	TGCGCCAGCAGCCCCATCTACGGGGGGAGCTCCTACGAGCAGTACTTC
once	TRBV6-5	TRBJ2-1	.	CASSYGTPYNEQFF	TGTGCCAGCAGTTACGGGACCCCCTACAATGAGCAGTTCTTC
.	TRBV27	TRBJ1-6	.	CASSSGSSYNSPLHF	TGTGCCAGCAGTTCAGGGAGCTCCTATAATTCACCCCTCCACTTT
.	TRBV10-3	TRBJ2-7	.	CAISDPTGIATYEQYF	TGTGCCATCAGTGACCCCACCGGGATCGCAACCTACGAGCAGTACTTC
.	TRBV7-9	TRBJ2-1	.	CASSLYTGVVFDEQFF	TGTGCCAGCAGCTTGTATACGGGAGTTGTCTTCGATGAGCAGTTCTTC
.	TRBV19	TRBJ1-2	TRBD1	CASSRDRAYGYTF	TGTGCCAGTAGCCGGGACAGGGCCTATGGCTACACCTTC
.	TRBV28	TRBJ2-1	.	CASSFEFGRGNEQFF	TGTGCCAGCAGTTTTGAATTCGGTAGGGGAAATGAGCAGTTCTTC
.	TRBV27	TRBJ2-3	.	CASSRYSDTQYF	TGTGCCAGCAGTCGTTATTCAGATACGCAGTATTTT
once	TRBV27	TRBJ2-7	.	CASSISSVLEQYF	TGTGCCAGCAGTATATCTAGCGTACTAGAGCAGTACTTC
.	TRBV4-1	TRBJ1-1	TRBD1	CASSHPSGQVNTEAFF	TGCGCCAGCAGCCACCCTTCCGGACAGGTGAACACTGAAGCTTTCTTT
once	TRBV4-2	TRBJ2-2	TRBD2	CASSQDLAGYDTGELFF	TGTGCCAGCAGCCAAGATTTAGCGGGCTACGACACCGGGGAGCTGTTTTTT
.	TRBV9	TRBJ1-1	TRBD1	CASSVVDRGLKTEAFF	TGTGCCAGCAGCGTAGTAGACAGGGGGCTTAAGACTGAAGCTTTCTTT
.	TRBV19	TRBJ2-7	TRBD1	CASSLGTASYEQYF	TGTGCCAGTAGTTTGGGGACAGCCTCCTACGAGCAGTACTTC
.	TRBV6-1	TRBJ1-2	TRBD1	CASSDFDRAYYYGYTF	TGTGCCAGCAGTGACTTTGACAGGGCTTATTACTATGGCTACACCTTC
.	TRBV6-6	TRBJ1-5	.	CASSGDTSNQPQHF	TGTGCCAGCAGTGGGGACACTAGCAATCAGCCCCAGCATTTT
.	TRBV19	TRBJ1-1	.	CAIGSSLDTEAFF	TGTGCCATCGGCAGCTCCCTGGACACTGAAGCTTTCTTT
.	TRBV4-1	TRBJ1-2	.	CASSQVTGRNYGYTF	TGCGCCAGCAGCCAAGTCACAGGGAGGAACTATGGCTACACCTTC